This T cell receptor (beta chain) was captured in a study of siplizumab effects on memory and regulatory T cells. Some clones are missing from TCRdb's copy, which holds only in-frame ones; the method was immunoSEQ multiplex PCR. This sample carries 110,000 or so clones, 93% of them seen once, and the ten largest clones take over 0.15%. Sequenced sample: non-Treg CD4+ T cells sorted from blood. The origin of this receptor is a human donor in good health.

Here the CDR3 reads CASRKDYANYNEQFF. For the CDR3, the DNA is TGTGCCAGCAGGAAAGACTACGCAAACTACAATGAGCAGTTCTTC. V is TRBV6-1 and J is TRBJ2-1; perhaps TRBD2 as D (5 bases). The V gene lost 6 bases and the J gene lost 3 bases, with 15 bases spanning the gap. The germline V gene encodes CDR1 MNHNS and CDR2 SASEGT. The CDR3 has 15 amino acids.